The source of this T cell receptor beta chain is a study of T-cell memory formation after mild COVID-19. Study-wide findings and caveats: Specificity for SARS-CoV-2 was not confirmed among the second-wave clones peaking on day 37. Detection of some responders pre-infection suggested pre-existing cross-reactive memory T cells participated.

CDR1 is SQVTM and CDR2 is ANQGSEA in the germline V gene. Trimming removed 4 bases from V and 4 bases from J, with 8 bases in between. The CDR3 covers 12 residues. From 5'RACE with constant-segment primers came TCR alpha and TCR beta cDNA libraries that carried sample barcodes and UMIs. TCRdb used MiXCR to reprocess the 5' RACE reads, holding one entry per CDR3 protein. Among hundreds of thousands of distinct CDR3 sequences, approximately 16% were seen once, and the ten largest hold 22%. This clonotype has at least ten counts. Its target is not known. The rearrangement uses TRBV29-1 and TRBJ1-3, with no clear D. The sample was PBMCs or a T cell subset sorted from them (not recorded which). The sequence was obtained from a man aged 18 to 30 who had mild COVID-19 (a few samples of this study predate the infection). Cell type and time point are not known. CDR3 sequence: CSVAEAGNTIYF. The CDR3 bases are TGCAGCGTTGCCGAGGCGGGAAACACCATATATTTT. The full variable domain, in which reference TRBV29-1 and TRBJ1-3 provide the parts outside the CDR3, is SAVISQKPSRDICQRGTSLTIQCQVDSQVTMMFWYRQQPGQSLTLIATANQGSEATYESGFVIDKFPISRPNLTFSTLTVSNMSPEDSSIYLCSVAEAGNTIYFGEGSWLTVV.